A single sample is the source of the 13 T cell receptor beta chains below, sequenced in a study of technical replicates of blood from four donors. Repertoires were generated with immunoSEQ multiplex PCR, while TCRdb's copy carries only in-frame clones and drops some. This sample has under 70,000 clones, with roughly 93% found just once. Sequenced material: T cells isolated from PBMCs. All receptors derive from a human donor in good health.

The CDR3 loop reads CASSPLYSGNTIYF. Written as DNA, the CDR3 is TGTGCCAGTAGTCCACTGTACTCTGGAAACACCATATATTTT. This rearrangement joins TRBV19 to TRBJ1-3; unclear D gene. The CDR3 consists of 14 residues. From germline, CDR1 is LNHDA and CDR2 SQIVND (reference sequence). Between the trimmed V and J ends, which lost 5 bases and 0 bases, there was a span of 8 bases.

The chain has TRBV7-8 and TRBJ2-5; D gene unclear. Germline V CDR1 and CDR2: SGHVS, FQNEAQ. V was pared by 2 bases and J by 1 base, with 5 bases between. The CDR3 totals 13 residues. CDR3 residues: CASSLYGQETQYF. The CDR3, as DNA: TGTGCCAGCAGCTTATACGGCCAAGAGACCCAGTACTTC.

The chain recombines TRBV27 with TRBJ2-6, with 7 positions matching TRBD1. V shed 10 bases, J shed 0 bases, and the junction held 6 bases outside the gene matches. The CDR3 length is 15 residues. Per germline, CDR1 MNHEY and CDR2 SMNVEV (reference sequence). The CDR3: CATWDRLSGANVLTF. The CDR3 DNA reads TGTGCCACATGGGACAGACTCTCTGGGGCCAACGTCCTGACTTTC. The whole variable domain, remainder taken from reference TRBV27 and TRBJ2-6, is EAQVTQNPRYLITVTGKKLTVTCSQNMNHEYMSWYRQDPGLGLRQIYYSMNVEVTDKGDVPEGYKVSRKEKRNFPLILESPSPNQTSLYFCATWDRLSGANVLTFGAGSRLTVL.

This chain connects TRBV21-1 to TRBJ1-4. TRBV21-1 is described as a pseudogene. The CDR3 is made up of 15 amino acids. The CDR3 region is CASSKAEYRGEKLFF. The CDR3 region has the DNA TGTGCCAGCAGCAAAGCCGAGTATCGCGGTGAAAAACTGTTTTTT.

This chain links TRBV21-1 with TRBJ1-1; the table assigns TRBD1, which was not confirmed against the DNA. TRBV21-1 counts as a pseudogene. CDR3 length: 16 amino acids. The CDR3 DNA follows: TGTGCCAGCAACGGGACAGAAAATCCTATGAACACTGAAGCTTTCTTT. It is translated as CASNGTENPMNTEAFF.

CDR3 DNA sequence: TGTGCCAGCAGCGTCCGACTAGCGGGACCCAACAATGAGCAGTTCTTC. It is translated as CASSVRLAGPNNEQFF. The rearrangement links TRBV9 to TRBJ2-1, with TRBD2 matching 11 bases. The V gene end was trimmed by 2 bases and the J gene end by 5 bases; junction bases not matched to a gene: 6. Germline CDR1 is SGDLS and CDR2 is YYNGEE. The CDR3 covers 16 residues.

The chain recombines TRBV10-3 with TRBJ2-1, with TRBD2 identical over 14 bases. The germline V gene has CDR1 ENHRY and CDR2 SYGVKD. The trim removed 4 bases at V and 5 bases at J, leaving 4 bases unmatched. There are 16 residues in the CDR3. The CDR3 spells CAISASTSGRDNEQFF. The CDR3 DNA follows: TGTGCCATCAGTGCCTCGACTAGCGGGAGGGACAATGAGCAGTTCTTC.

The gene calls are TRBV5-1 and TRBJ2-3; possible D gene TRBD1, 6 bases. Deletions cut 6 bases from V and 2 bases from J, with 16 bases between. The CDR3 totals 15 residues. Germline V lookup: CDR1 SGHRS, CDR2 YFSETQ. CDR3 loop: CASTIDRTLTDTQYF. CDR3 coding DNA: TGCGCCAGCACCATTGACAGGACACTCACAGATACGCAGTATTTT.

V and J are TRBV14 and TRBJ2-7, with D unresolved. Germline CDR1 and CDR2: SGHDN and FVKESK. Trimming removed 4 bases from V and 1 base from J, with 8 bases in between. The CDR3 sequence is 13 residues long. Here the CDR3 reads CASSLGRSYEQYF. The CDR3 nucleotides read TGTGCCAGCAGCCTTGGTAGATCCTACGAGCAGTACTTC.

This clone has a single count. The chain has TRBV28 and TRBJ2-7; 9 bases fit TRBD2. The CDR3 spans 16 residues. V shed 10 bases, J shed 1 base, and the junction held 14 bases outside the gene matches. The germline V gene has CDR1 MDHEN and CDR2 SYDVKM. CDR3 protein: CATLTLRSGGSYEQYF. CDR3 in DNA: TGTGCCACCCTAACCCTTCGTAGCGGGGGATCCTACGAGCAGTACTTC.

The V and J genes are TRBV30 and TRBJ1-4, with unresolved D. V lost 5 bases and J lost 7, with 5 bases in between. Germline CDR1 reads GTSNPN; CDR2 reads SVGIG (reference sequence). There are 10 residues in the CDR3. In DNA form, the CDR3 reads TGTGCCTGGGGGCGTGAAAAACTGTTTTTT. Protein product: CAWGREKLFF.

The rearrangement uses TRBV5-1 and TRBJ2-1; D is possibly TRBD1 (6 bases). The CDR3 totals 16 residues. Germline V gives CDR1 SGHRS, CDR2 YFSETQ. V lost 7 bases to trimming and J lost 5 bases, with 22 bases between them. CDR3 residues: CASSFLGQSPNNEQFF. The CDR3 DNA is TGCGCCAGCTCTTTTTTGGGACAAAGCCCTAACAATGAGCAGTTCTTC. Full variable domain (outside the CDR3, taken from reference TRBV5-1 and TRBJ2-1): KAGVTQTPRYLIKTRGQQVTLSCSPISGHRSVSWYQQTPGQGLQFLFEYFSETQRNKGNFPGRFSGRQFSNSRSEMNVSTLELGDSALYLCASSFLGQSPNNEQFFGPGTRLTVL.

The chain couples TRBV21-1 to TRBJ2-7; the table's D call TRBD2 went unverified against the DNA. TRBV21-1 is designated a pseudogene. The CDR3 runs 10 residues. CDR3 sequence reads: CASKIDEQYF. In DNA form, the CDR3 reads TGTGCCAGCAAAATCGACGAGCAGTACTTC.